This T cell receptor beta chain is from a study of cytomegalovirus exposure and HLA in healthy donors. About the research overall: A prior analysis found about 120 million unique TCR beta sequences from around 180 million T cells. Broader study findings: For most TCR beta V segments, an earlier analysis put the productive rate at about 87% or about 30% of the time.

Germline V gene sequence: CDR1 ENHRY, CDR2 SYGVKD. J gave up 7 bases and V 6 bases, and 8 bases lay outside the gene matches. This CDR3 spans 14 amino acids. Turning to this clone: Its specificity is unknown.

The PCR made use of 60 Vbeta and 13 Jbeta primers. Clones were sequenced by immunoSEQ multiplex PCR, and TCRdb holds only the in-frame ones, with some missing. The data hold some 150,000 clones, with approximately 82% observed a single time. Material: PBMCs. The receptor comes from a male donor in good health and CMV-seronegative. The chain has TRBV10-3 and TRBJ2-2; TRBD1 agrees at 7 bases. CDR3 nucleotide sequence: TGTGCCATCAGAGGTACCACAGGGGACGGGGAGCTGTTTTTT. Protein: CAIRGTTGDGELFF.